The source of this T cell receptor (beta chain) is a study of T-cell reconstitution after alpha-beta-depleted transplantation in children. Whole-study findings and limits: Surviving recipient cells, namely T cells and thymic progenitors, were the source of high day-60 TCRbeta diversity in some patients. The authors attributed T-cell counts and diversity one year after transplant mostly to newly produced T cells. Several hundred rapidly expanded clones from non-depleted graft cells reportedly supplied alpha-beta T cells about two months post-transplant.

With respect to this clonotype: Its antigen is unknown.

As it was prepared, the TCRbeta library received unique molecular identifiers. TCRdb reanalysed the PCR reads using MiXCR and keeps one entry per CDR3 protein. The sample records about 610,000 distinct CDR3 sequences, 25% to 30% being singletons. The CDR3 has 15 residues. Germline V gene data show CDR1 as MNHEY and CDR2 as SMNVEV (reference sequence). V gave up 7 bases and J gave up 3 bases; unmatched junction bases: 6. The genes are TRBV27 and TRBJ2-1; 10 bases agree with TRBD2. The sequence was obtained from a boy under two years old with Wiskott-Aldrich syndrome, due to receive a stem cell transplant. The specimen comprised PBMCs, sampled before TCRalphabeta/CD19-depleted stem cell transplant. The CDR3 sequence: CASTPASGSYNEQFF. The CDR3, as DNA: TGTGCCAGCACTCCTGCTAGCGGGAGCTACAATGAGCAGTTCTTC.